This T cell receptor (beta chain) comes out of a study of T cells after posttransplantation cyclophosphamide. Produced via immunoSEQ multiplex PCR; TCRdb's table is partial and in-frame only. The sample shows tens of thousands of clones, none of them appearing just once. This clone was detected ten times or more. CDR3 length equals 13 residues. Per the germline V gene, CDR1 is MDHEN and CDR2 is SYDVKM. The V and J ends lost 1 base and 13 bases respectively, with 14 bases between them. The material sequenced was PBMCs. The chain recombines TRBV28 with TRBJ1-5, with D perhaps TRBD1 (5 bases). The TCR sequence derives from a man between 40 and 49 years old in good health, CMV-negative, and a related stem cell transplant donor. The CDR3 region is CASSLLGARGQHF. As DNA, the CDR3 is TGTGCCAGCAGTTTATTAGGGGCCCGCGGTCAGCATTTT.